The T cell receptor beta chain under discussion was sequenced for a study of control samples from healthy donors and cancer patients. Method: immunoSEQ multiplex PCR; TCRdb's copy keeps in-frame clones and lacks some. The table lists roughly 25,000 clones, around 90% of them singletons. There are 16 residues in the CDR3. The germline V gene has CDR1 LNHNV and CDR2 YYDKDF (reference sequence). Trimming took 0 bases from V and 0 from J, leaving 9 bases between them. This clone occurred once. The TCR was taken from a man aged 45-60 years with lung cancer. The sample was PBMCs. The chain is built from TRBV15 and TRBJ1-3, with D uncertain. In nucleotides, the CDR3 is TGTGCCACCAGCAGAGATAGGACGCGCTCTGGAAACACCATATATTTT. Encoded protein: CATSRDRTRSGNTIYF.